A selection of T cell receptor beta chains follows, all from one sample in a study of T cells in Graves' hyperthyroidism and ophthalmopathy. Each CDR3 protein is one row after TCRdb ran MiXCR on the multiplex PCR reads. Of a few hundred thousand distinct CDR3 sequences detected, 13% appear once; the ten largest clones hold 9.2%. The specimen was blood. All receptors derive from a woman under 30 with Graves' hyperthyroidism. CDR3s include the opening cysteine and the closing phenylalanine or tryptophan. D genes are given only for firm matches. Expanded clones are given a class, and other clones once, few, many or no size at all.

CDR3aa	CDR3nt	d_gene	v_gene	j_gene	abundance
CASSLAPGGGYEQYF	TGTGCCAGCAGCTTAGCTCCCGGAGGGGGTTACGAGCAGTACTTC	NA	TRBV7-2	TRBJ2-7	few
CASRGQSNTEAFF	TGTGCCAGCAGAGGACAGAGCAACACTGAAGCTTTCTTT	NA	TRBV2	TRBJ1-1	many
CASSPPFSGGSTDTQYF	TGTGCCAGCTCACCCCCCTTTAGCGGGGGGTCCACAGATACGCAGTATTTT	TRBD2	TRBV18	TRBJ2-3	many
CASSSRHPTQETQYF	TGTGCCAGCAGCTCTAGACACCCAACTCAAGAGACCCAGTACTTC	NA	TRBV6-2/TRBV6-3	TRBJ2-5	once
CASSYGTSGSEQYF	TGTGCCAGCAGTTACGGGACTAGCGGGAGCGAGCAGTACTTC	TRBD2	TRBV6-2/TRBV6-3	TRBJ2-7	many
CASSASSGSYNEQFF	TGTGCCAGCAGTGCGAGTAGCGGGAGCTACAATGAGCAGTTCTTC	TRBD2	TRBV12-3/TRBV12-4	TRBJ2-1	NA
CASTLEDSYEQYF	TGCGCCAGCACCTTAGAAGACTCCTACGAGCAGTACTTC	NA	TRBV5-1	TRBJ2-7	few
CSALDSPRETEAFF	TGCAGTGCTTTGGACAGCCCCAGGGAGACTGAAGCTTTCTTT	NA	TRBV20-1	TRBJ1-1	many
CASSFRLAGFQETQYF	TGTGCCAGCAGCTTCCGGCTAGCGGGATTCCAAGAGACCCAGTACTTC	TRBD2	TRBV7-9	TRBJ2-5	many
CASTILTSTGELFF	TGTGCCAGCACCATCTTGACTAGCACCGGGGAGCTGTTTTTT	NA	TRBV11-2	TRBJ2-2	NA
CASSLVGAGNEQFF	TGTGCCAGCAGTTTAGTCGGGGCTGGCAATGAGCAGTTCTTC	NA	TRBV27	TRBJ2-1	many
CASSPRPWVDTQYF	TGTGCCAGCAGTCCGCGACCCTGGGTAGATACGCAGTATTTT	NA	TRBV27	TRBJ2-3	NA
CASSQESGGGNIQYF	TGCGCCAGCAGCCAAGAGTCTGGCGGAGGGAACATTCAGTACTTC	NA	TRBV4-3	TRBJ2-4	few
CASSLRREKLFF	TGCGCCAGCAGCCTCCGGAGGGAAAAACTGTTTTTT	NA	TRBV3-1	TRBJ1-4	NA
CAWSVLGLSQFF	TGTGCCTGGAGTGTACTGGGCCTATCACAGTTCTTC	NA	TRBV30	TRBJ2-1	NA
CASSPGLGRASEDTQYF	TGTGCCAGCTCACCAGGGCTAGGGAGGGCCAGCGAAGATACGCAGTATTTT	TRBD2	TRBV18	TRBJ2-3	many
CATSDLWEPGKGPGNTIYF	TGTGCCACCAGTGATTTGTGGGAGCCCGGCAAGGGCCCTGGAAACACCATATATTTT	NA	TRBV24-1	TRBJ1-3	NA
CASSLGLAGGPGRETQYF	TGTGCCAGCAGCCTGGGACTAGCGGGGGGGCCGGGACGAGAGACCCAGTACTTC	TRBD2	TRBV12-3/TRBV12-4	TRBJ2-5	NA
CASSVGEESYGYTF	TGTGCCAGCTCGGTGGGGGAAGAGAGCTATGGCTACACCTTC	NA	TRBV7-9	TRBJ1-2	many
CSAREPGYNEQFF	TGCAGTGCTAGAGAACCGGGATACAATGAGCAGTTCTTC	NA	TRBV20-1	TRBJ2-1	many
CASSLGSTGNQPQHF	TGCGCCAGCAGCCTGGGATCGACAGGGAATCAGCCCCAGCATTTT	TRBD1	TRBV5-1	TRBJ1-5	many
CASSQDYGYNEKLFF	TGTGCCAGCAGCCAAGATTACGGTTATAATGAAAAACTGTTTTTT	NA	TRBV3-1	TRBJ1-4	many
CASRADRNQETQYF	TGTGCCAGCAGGGCTGACAGAAACCAAGAGACCCAGTACTTC	NA	TRBV5-5	TRBJ2-5	many
CASSAARVNTEAFF	TGTGCCAGCAGTGCTGCCAGGGTGAACACTGAAGCTTTCTTT	NA	TRBV6-1	TRBJ1-1	NA
CASSVGHAYNEQFF	TGTGCCAGCAGCGTAGGACACGCCTACAATGAGCAGTTCTTC	NA	TRBV9	TRBJ2-1	many
CASSQEGTRGQPQHF	TGCGCCAGCAGCCAAGAAGGTACGAGGGGGCAGCCCCAGCATTTT	NA	TRBV4-1	TRBJ1-5	NA
CASSFSTETQYF	TGTGCCAGCAGCTTTAGTACGGAGACCCAGTACTTC	NA	TRBV11-2	TRBJ2-5	many
CASSRGGVHTEAFF	TGTGCCAGCAGTAGGGGGGGTGTTCACACTGAAGCTTTCTTT	NA	TRBV28	TRBJ1-1	many
CASTGGRDGEKLFF	TGTGCCAGCACAGGGGGCAGGGACGGTGAAAAACTGTTTTTT	TRBD1	TRBV2	TRBJ1-4	many
CASSPTVRHNSPLHF	TGTGCCAGCAGCCCAACAGTCCGTCATAATTCACCCCTCCACTTT	NA	TRBV7-9	TRBJ1-6	NA
CASSQPGGAETQYF	TGTGCCAGCAGCCAACCGGGGGGGGCGGAGACCCAGTACTTC	TRBD2	TRBV7-9	TRBJ2-5	many
CSAVSGGNTEAFF	TGCAGTGCCGTCTCAGGGGGAAACACTGAAGCTTTCTTT	TRBD1	TRBV20-1	TRBJ1-1	many
CAISIQRVGNEQFF	TGTGCCATCAGTATCCAGCGGGTTGGCAATGAGCAGTTCTTC	NA	TRBV10-3	TRBJ2-1	many
CSARVTGLAAHRTYNEQFF	TGCAGTGCTAGAGTTACGGGACTAGCGGCCCATCGGACCTACAATGAGCAGTTCTTC	TRBD2	TRBV20-1	TRBJ2-1	many
CASSEESSYNEQFF	TGTGCCAGCAGTGAGGAGAGCTCCTACAATGAGCAGTTCTTC	NA	TRBV28	TRBJ2-1	few
CASSLGRALEAFF	TGTGCCAGCAGTTTGGGCAGAGCACTTGAAGCTTTCTTT	NA	TRBV28	TRBJ1-1	NA
CASSLGNSGANVLTF	TGTGCCAGCAGTTTGGGCAACTCTGGGGCCAACGTCCTGACTTTC	NA	TRBV28	TRBJ2-6	NA